The 27 T cell receptor beta chains below were found in one sample sequenced in a study of molecular identifiers for immune sequencing clone quantification. TCRdb analysed the PCR reads with MiXCR anew, one entry per CDR3 protein. The sample holds a few hundred thousand distinct CDR3 sequences, over 20% seen once. Sequenced input: naive CD8+ T cells from blood, with Jurkat cell RNA spiked in. Subset defined: FACS-sorted CD8+CD4-CCR7+CD45RA+ naive T cells. Source of these receptors: a human donor in good health. Some libraries in this study had Jurkat cell RNA spiked in.

This clonotype was detected a few times. The chain combines TRBV4-3 with TRBJ1-6; 8 nucleotides align to TRBD1. Germline CDR1 LGHNA, CDR2 YSLEER. CDR3 length equals 15 residues. J was trimmed by 8 bases and V by 1 base; bases with no gene match: 4. CDR3 sequence reads: CASSQGQGADSPLHF. In DNA form, the CDR3 reads TGCGCCAGCAGCCAAGGGCAGGGGGCGGATTCACCCCTCCACTTT.

The chain joins TRBV18 to TRBJ2-1; no reliable D call. V lost 2 bases, J lost 4 bases, and 3 bases lay in between. CDR3 size: 12 residues. Germline V lookup: CDR1 KGHSH, CDR2 LQKENI. The CDR3 protein is CASSPTYNEQFF. The CDR3 DNA reads TGTGCCAGCTCACCAACATACAATGAGCAGTTCTTC.

This clonotype was seen many times. J is TRBJ2-3 and V is TRBV19; 7 nucleotides align to TRBD2. CDR1 is LNHDA and CDR2 is SQIVND in the germline V gene (reference sequence). The CDR3 is 15 residues long. The V segment lost 6 bases and the J segment 3 bases; nucleotides outside the gene matches: 9. Here the CDR3 DNA reads TGTGCCAGTAGGGGGAGGGGATGGATGACAGATACGCAGTATTTT. Amino acids: CASRGRGWMTDTQYF.

The gene calls are TRBV30 and TRBJ1-5; D call uncertain. The CDR3 consists of 15 residues. With 3 bases removed from V and 2 bases from J, the gap between germline ends came to 14 bases. The germline V gene encodes CDR1 GTSNPN and CDR2 SVGIG (reference sequence). CDR3 in DNA: TGTGCCTGGAGCGATTCGAGGTTGGGCAATCAGCCCCAGCATTTT. Translation gives CAWSDSRLGNQPQHF. The whole variable domain, filled in from reference TRBV30 and TRBJ1-5, reads SQTIHQWPATLVQPVGSPLSLECTVEGTSNPNLYWYRQAAGRGLQLLFYSVGIGQISSEVPQNLSASRPQDRQFILSSKKLLLSDSGFYLCAWSDSRLGNQPQHFGDGTRLSIL.

CDR3 amino acids: CASSQKQGTGLTYEQYF. The CDR3 DNA sequence: TGCGCCAGCAGCCAAAAGCAGGGGACAGGGCTTACCTACGAGCAGTACTTC. V and J are TRBV4-1 and TRBJ2-7; 9 bases agree with TRBD1. In germline, CDR1 is MGHRA, CDR2 YSYEKL. The V gene end was trimmed by 2 bases and the J gene end by 2 bases; junction bases not matched to a gene: 10. The CDR3 sequence is 17 residues long.

This clonotype appeared many times. The CDR3 protein is CASSFELAKNIQYF. The CDR3 DNA sequence: TGTGCCAGCAGTTTCGAGTTAGCCAAAAACATTCAGTACTTC. V is TRBV12-3 or TRBV12-4 and J is TRBJ2-4; no clear D. CDR3 size: 14 residues. The V and J ends lost 3 bases and 0 bases respectively, with 6 bases between them.

The chain is built from TRBV4-3 and TRBJ2-2; D is uncertain. Looked up from germline, CDR1 is LGHNA and CDR2 is YSLEER. Deletions cut 11 bases from V and 6 bases from J, with 25 bases between. The CDR3 is 16 residues long. CDR3 sequence: CARRQARAAYPGELFF. The CDR3 region has the DNA TGCGCCCGCCGCCAAGCTAGGGCAGCTTACCCCGGGGAGCTGTTTTTT.

This clonotype is a singleton in its sample. One base away lies a much larger clone, so this may be a sequencing read error. Since the CDR3 does not end with the conserved phenylalanine or tryptophan, this likely comes from a read error. The V call is TRBV7-9, the J call TRBJ2-7; TRBD1 matches 9 bases. Germline-derived CDR1 and CDR2 are SEHNR and FQNEAQ (reference sequence). The trim removed 3 bases at V and 4 bases at J, leaving 7 bases unmatched. The CDR3 sequence is 15 residues long. The CDR3 bases are TGTGCCAGCAGCTTTCGTGGGACAGGGCCATACGAGCAGTACTCC. Translation gives CASSFRGTGPYEQYS.

This clonotype was detected ten times or more. J is TRBJ1-1 and V is TRBV4-1; D call uncertain. This CDR3 spans 14 amino acids. The germline CDR1 and CDR2 sequences are MGHRA and YSYEKL. V lost 1 base and J lost 6, with 12 bases in between. The CDR3 DNA sequence: TGCGCCAGCAGCCAAGGGTTTGGTGTCGCTGAAGCTTTCTTT. Its translation: CASSQGFGVAEAFF.

A single count supports this clonotype. This is likely a read error, given that the CDR3 carries no conserved phenylalanine or tryptophan at its end. The gene calls are TRBV5-3 and TRBJ2-6; D ambiguous. TRBV5-3 is an ORF for which the function is uncertain. CDR3 length: 15 residues. DNA of the CDR3: TGTGCCAGCAGCTTGGAAGGGTCTGGGGCCAACGTCCTGACTATC. This codes for CASSLEGSGANVLTI.

CDR3 sequence: CASSSVVFEAFF. The CDR3 bases are TGTGCCAGCAGCTCTGTGGTTTTTGAAGCTTTCTTT. The chain combines TRBV7-9 with TRBJ1-1, with D hard to call. This CDR3 region has 12 residues. The V and J ends lost 4 bases and 7 bases respectively, with 10 bases between them. Germline loops: CDR1 SEHNR, CDR2 FQNEAQ (reference sequence).

The rearrangement links TRBV7-6 to TRBJ1-1; TRBD1 agrees at 8 bases. In germline, CDR1 is SGHVS, CDR2 FNYEAQ. The CDR3 covers 18 residues. The junction had 16 bases not matched to a gene; V was cut back by 5 bases and J by 2 bases. The CDR3 DNA is TGTGCCAGCAGCCTTATGGTTTCTTCCAGGGGGCTCAACACTGAAGCTTTCTTT. It codes for CASSLMVSSRGLNTEAFF.

This clonotype was detected many times. The chain uses TRBV7-9 and TRBJ1-4, with TRBD1 matching 7 bases. The V and J ends lost 5 bases and 8 bases, in that order; junction bases with no gene match: 5. There are 13 residues in the CDR3. CDR1 is SEHNR, CDR2 FQNEAQ, per germline (reference sequence). The CDR3 sequence is CASSPTGEEKLFF. As DNA, the CDR3 is TGTGCCAGCAGCCCCACAGGGGAGGAAAAACTGTTTTTT.

This clonotype was detected a few times. V and J are TRBV19 and TRBJ1-5; no reliable D call. Germline CDR1 LNHDA, CDR2 SQIVND (reference sequence). With 4 bases removed from V and 0 bases from J, the gap between germline ends came to 13 bases. The CDR3 sequence is 16 residues long. The CDR3 DNA follows: TGTGCCAGTAGTAGTCAAGTTCAGCTTAGCAATCAGCCCCAGCATTTT. This encodes CASSSQVQLSNQPQHF.

This clonotype showed up many times. The rearrangement links TRBV12-3 or TRBV12-4 to TRBJ1-3, with D unresolved. V dropped 6 bases and J dropped 4 bases, with 7 bases sitting between them. There are 12 residues in the CDR3. The CDR3 nucleotides read TGTGCCAGCAGCCCTCAGGGAAACACCATATATTTT. As protein: CASSPQGNTIYF.

This chain uses TRBV11-3 with TRBJ2-1; 7 bases are a match to TRBD2. The germline V gene encodes CDR1 SGHNT and CDR2 YENEEA. The CDR3 runs to 14 residues. Germline trimming cut 1 base from V and 7 bases from J; bases unmatched to any gene: 4. DNA of the CDR3: TGTGCCAGCAGCTTAGTCGGGACTATTAATGAGCAGTTCTTC. Translating it yields CASSLVGTINEQFF.

With respect to this clonotype: One end of the junction is discordant with germline, which a read error may explain. This chain connects TRBV27 to TRBJ2-7, with D perhaps matching TRBD2 (6 bases). The CDR3 runs 14 residues. Germline V gives CDR1 MNHEY, CDR2 SMNVEV (reference sequence). CDR3 in amino acids: CASSSSPGGNAPSF. CDR3 in DNA: TGTGCCAGCAGTTCATCGCCAGGAGGGAACGCGCCGTCCTTC.

This clonotype was picked up a small number of times. V usage is TRBV10-3 and J usage is TRBJ1-5; 8 bases are shared with TRBD1. J gave up 3 bases and V 3 bases, and 4 bases lay outside the gene matches. The V gene's germline CDR1 is ENHRY and CDR2 SYGVKD. This CDR3 contains 15 residues. The CDR3 DNA follows: TGTGCCATCAGTGATAGACAGGGGAACAATCAGCCCCAGCATTTT. Encoded protein: CAISDRQGNNQPQHF.

The chain joins TRBV27 to TRBJ2-6; 7 positions agree with TRBD1. V shed 5 bases, J shed 7 bases, and the junction held 20 bases outside the gene matches. The CDR3 is made up of 19 amino acids. Germline V lookup: CDR1 MNHEY, CDR2 SMNVEV (reference sequence). The CDR3 bases are TGTGCCAGCAGTCTTGGCCCGGGACAGAGTGCTGGTAAAGCCAACGTCCTGACTTTC. Translating it yields CASSLGPGQSAGKANVLTF.

A single count supports this clonotype. The chain recombines TRBV12-5 with TRBJ2-1; a weak D match, TRBD2 (6 bases). The CDR3 totals 14 residues. Germline CDR1 and CDR2: LGHNT and FRNRAP. Trimming took 7 bases from V and 4 from J, leaving 14 bases between them. CDR3 coding DNA: TGTGCTAGTGATCTCCGGGACTTATACAATGAGCAGTTCTTC. Protein sequence: CASDLRDLYNEQFF.

This clonotype turned up a few times. This CDR3 reads CASSLGRAWITGELFF. DNA of the CDR3: TGTGCCAGCAGCTTAGGGAGGGCTTGGATCACCGGGGAGCTGTTTTTT. The V and J genes are TRBV7-2 and TRBJ2-2, with D perhaps matching TRBD2 (6 bases). The CDR3 covers 16 residues. V was cut by 1 base and J by 4 bases, with 13 bases left in between. Germline V gene lookup returns CDR1 SGHTA and CDR2 FQGNSA.

For this clonotype: At one boundary the junction diverges from the germline segment, which might be a read error. The chain is built from TRBV4-1 and TRBJ2-1, with D perhaps matching TRBD1 (5 bases). In germline, CDR1 is MGHRA, CDR2 YSYEKL. The CDR3 contains 16 residues. Here the CDR3 DNA reads TGCGCCAGCAGCCAAGATCCAGGGCCCTCCCACAATGAGCAGTTCTTC. It codes for CASSQDPGPSHNEQFF.

To note about this clonotype: A much larger clone lies one base from this, so it may be a read error. The chain carries TRBV2 and TRBJ2-7, with TRBD2 matching 8 bases. The CDR3 runs to 12 residues. Looked up from germline, CDR1 is SNHLY and CDR2 is FYNNEI. CDR3 in amino acids: CASSDFSGVQHF. CDR3 nucleotide sequence: TGTGCCAGCAGTGATTTTAGCGGGGTGCAGCACTTC.

The chain combines TRBV7-2 with TRBJ1-2; no reliable D call. Germline assignment: CDR1 SGHTA and CDR2 FQGNSA. The CDR3 totals 14 residues. V gave up 5 bases and J gave up 8 bases, with 18 bases separating them. The CDR3 nucleotides are TGTGCCAGCAGCCCGTCGGTGGTGATGGGAGGCTACACCTTC. Translated, it gives CASSPSVVMGGYTF.

A remark on this clonotype: At one end, the junction sequence differs from germline, possibly due to a read error. The chain employs TRBV29-1 and TRBJ1-1; no reliable D call. CDR3 length equals 14 residues. Germline V gene data show CDR1 as SQVTM and CDR2 as ANQGSEA. CDR3 amino acids: CSVAVLNLNTGAFF. The CDR3 nucleotides are TGCAGCGTTGCCGTACTCAACTTGAACACTGGAGCTTTCTTT.

This clonotype was observed at least ten times. V is TRBV28 and J is TRBJ2-5; tentatively, D is TRBD1 or TRBD2 (5 bases each). Germline V gene data show CDR1 as MDHEN and CDR2 as SYDVKM. V was clipped by 6 bases and J by 1 base, with 12 bases between them. The CDR3 totals 14 residues. The CDR3 sequence is CASRGTWGQETQYF. The CDR3 bases are TGTGCCAGCAGGGGGACCTGGGGCCAAGAGACCCAGTACTTC.

The rearrangement links TRBV15 to TRBJ2-7, with unresolved D. The length of the CDR3 is 14 residues. Germline V lookup: CDR1 LNHNV, CDR2 YYDKDF (reference sequence). The germline V and J ends were trimmed by 3 bases and 6 bases, with 15 bases remaining between them. CDR3 DNA sequence: TGTGCCACCAGCAGGGAGAGATACCCCCCCGAGCAGTACTTC. Protein sequence: CATSRERYPPEQYF.